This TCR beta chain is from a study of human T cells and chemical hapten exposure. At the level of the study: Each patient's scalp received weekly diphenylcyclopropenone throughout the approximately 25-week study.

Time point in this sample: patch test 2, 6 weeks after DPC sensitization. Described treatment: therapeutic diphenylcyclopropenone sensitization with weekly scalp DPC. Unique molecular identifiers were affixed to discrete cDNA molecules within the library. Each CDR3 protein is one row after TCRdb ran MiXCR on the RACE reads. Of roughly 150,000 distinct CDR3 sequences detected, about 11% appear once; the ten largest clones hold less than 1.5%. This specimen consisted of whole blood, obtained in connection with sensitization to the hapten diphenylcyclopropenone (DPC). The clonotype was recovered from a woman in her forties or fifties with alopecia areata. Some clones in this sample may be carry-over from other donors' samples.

For the CDR3, the DNA is TGTGCCAGCAGCTCAGGGCTAGCGAGTTCGGTCTACAATGAGCAGTTCTTC. Protein product: CASSSGLASSVYNEQFF. The chain uses TRBV7-9 and TRBJ2-1; the D gene is possibly TRBD2 (6 bases). The CDR3 is 17 residues long. Trimming removed 4 bases at V and 3 bases at J, with 19 bases between. Germline CDR1 and CDR2: SEHNR and FQNEAQ (reference sequence). The variable domain in full, with the rest retrieved from reference TRBV7-9 and TRBJ2-1, is DTGVSQNPRHKITKRGQNVTFRCDPISEHNRLYWYRQTLGQGPEFLTYFQNEAQLEKSRLLSDRFSAERPKGSFSTLEIQRTEQGDSAMYLCASSSGLASSVYNEQFFGPGTRLTVL.